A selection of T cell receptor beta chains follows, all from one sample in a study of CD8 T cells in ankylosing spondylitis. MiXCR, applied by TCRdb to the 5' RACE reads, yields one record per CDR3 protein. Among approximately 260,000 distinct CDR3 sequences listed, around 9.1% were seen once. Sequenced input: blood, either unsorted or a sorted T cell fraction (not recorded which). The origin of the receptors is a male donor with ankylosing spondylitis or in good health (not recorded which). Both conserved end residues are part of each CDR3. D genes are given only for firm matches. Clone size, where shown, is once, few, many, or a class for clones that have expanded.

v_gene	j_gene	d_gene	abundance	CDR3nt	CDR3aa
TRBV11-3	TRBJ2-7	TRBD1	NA	TGTGCCAGCAGCCATAAACGGGGACAGGGAAGGTACGAGCAGTACTTT	CASSHKRGQGRYEQYF
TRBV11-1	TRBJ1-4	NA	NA	TGTGCCAGCAGCCCGGGACAAGCGCTTGGCCCAACTAATGAAAAACTGTTTTTT	CASSPGQALGPTNEKLFF
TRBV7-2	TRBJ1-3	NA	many	TGTGCCAGCACCTCTGGGGGCTCTGGAAACACCATATATTTT	CASTSGGSGNTIYF
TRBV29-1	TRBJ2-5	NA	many	TGCAGCGTTGACGGGGGATTCTACCAAGAGACCCAGTACTTC	CSVDGGFYQETQYF
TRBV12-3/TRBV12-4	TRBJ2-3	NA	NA	TGTGCCAGCAGTTTCCAGGGACCCACAGATACGCAGTATTTT	CASSFQGPTDTQYF
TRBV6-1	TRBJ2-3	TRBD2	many	TGTGCCAGCAGTGAAGCGGGGACTAGAGGAACAGATACGCAGTATTTT	CASSEAGTRGTDTQYF
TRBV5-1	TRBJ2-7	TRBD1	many	TGCGCCAGCAGCACCCGGACAGGGGGCGGCGAGCAGTACTTC	CASSTRTGGGEQYF
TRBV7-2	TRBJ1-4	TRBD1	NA	TGTGCCAGCAGCTTGCAGGGGGCGAGTGAAAAACTGTTTTTT	CASSLQGASEKLFF
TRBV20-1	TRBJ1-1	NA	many	TGCAGTGCTAGAGATACGGGGGCGAGGAACACTGAAGCTTTCTTT	CSARDTGARNTEAFF
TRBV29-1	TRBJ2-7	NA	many	TGCAGCGTTGGTGCCGACTACGAGCAGTACTTC	CSVGADYEQYF
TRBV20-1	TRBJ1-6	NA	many	TGCAGTGCTAGTCTAGGGGTAGGAGAATCACCCCTCCACTTT	CSASLGVGESPLHF
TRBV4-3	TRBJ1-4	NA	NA	TGCGCCAGCAGCAAAGAGACTAGATCTTATGAAAAACTGTTTTTT	CASSKETRSYEKLFF
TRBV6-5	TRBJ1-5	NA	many	TGTGCCAGCAGTTACGTGGCAGGGAAAAAACGGAATCAGCCCCAGCATTTT	CASSYVAGKKRNQPQHF
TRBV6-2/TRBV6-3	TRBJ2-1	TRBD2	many	TGTGCCAGCAGAGCTAGGACTAGCGTTTGGAATGGTGATGAGCAGTTCTTC	CASRARTSVWNGDEQFF
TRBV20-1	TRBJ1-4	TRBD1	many	TGCAGTGCTAGAAGAACAGGGGCAGCTAATGAAAAACTGTTTTTT	CSARRTGAANEKLFF
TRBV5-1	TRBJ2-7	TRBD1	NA	TGCGCCAGCAGCCCTGCAGGGACAGGGGCCTACGAGCAGTACTTC	CASSPAGTGAYEQYF
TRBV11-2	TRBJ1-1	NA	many	TGTGCCAGCAGCTTATCGCCCCGGTCGACTGAAGCTTTCTTT	CASSLSPRSTEAFF
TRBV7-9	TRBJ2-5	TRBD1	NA	TGTGCCAGCAGTAACAGGGGGCTTGCAGAGACCCAGTACTTC	CASSNRGLAETQYF
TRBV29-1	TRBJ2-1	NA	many	TGCAGCGTTCTGCTCTTCGGGGGTTATGAGCAGTTCTTC	CSVLLFGGYEQFF
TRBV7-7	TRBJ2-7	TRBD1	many	TGTGCTAGCAGCTTAGTCGGGACAGGTAACCACGAGCAGTACTTC	CASSLVGTGNHEQYF
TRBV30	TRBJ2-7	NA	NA	TGTGCCTGGAGTGGAGGCCAGGGAGACTACGAGCAGTACTTC	CAWSGGQGDYEQYF
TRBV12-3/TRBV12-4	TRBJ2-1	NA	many	TGTGCCAGCAGTGACTCCATAAGGGAGGAGCAGTTCTTC	CASSDSIREEQFF
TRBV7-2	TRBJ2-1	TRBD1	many	TGTGCCAGCAGCTTGGGACAGGGTGACAATGAGCAGTTCTTC	CASSLGQGDNEQFF
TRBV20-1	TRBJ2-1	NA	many	TGCAGTGCTAGAGATCTAAGAGACAATGAGCAGTTCTTC	CSARDLRDNEQFF
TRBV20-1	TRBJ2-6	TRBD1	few	TGCAGTGCTAGAGAGGCCAGGGGGCACTCTGGGGCCAACGTCCTGACTTTC	CSAREARGHSGANVLTF
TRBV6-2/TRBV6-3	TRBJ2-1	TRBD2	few	TGTGCCAGCAGTTACTCGGGGAGCGGGACGCAGTTCTTC	CASSYSGSGTQFF
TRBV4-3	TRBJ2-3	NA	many	TGCGCCAGCAGCCACTCGGGGGCCGTAGTGACAGATACGCAGTATTTT	CASSHSGAVVTDTQYF
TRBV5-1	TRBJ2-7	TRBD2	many	TGCGCCAGCAGCTTCGGGACTAGATCCTACGAGCAGTACTTC	CASSFGTRSYEQYF
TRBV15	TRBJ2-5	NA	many	TGTGCCACCAGCAGAGATGGACTGTCCCAGTACTTC	CATSRDGLSQYF
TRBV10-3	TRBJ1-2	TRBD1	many	TGTGCCATCAGTACAGGGGGCGAGAATGGCTACACCTTC	CAISTGGENGYTF
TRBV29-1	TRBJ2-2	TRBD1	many	TGCAGCGTCCGCAGGGGGCGGGACACCGGGGAGCTGTTTTTT	CSVRRGRDTGELFF
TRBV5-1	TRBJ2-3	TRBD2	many	TGCGCCACCCATAGCGGGAGGATCACAGATACGCAGTATTTT	CATHSGRITDTQYF
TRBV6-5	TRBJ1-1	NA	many	TGTGCCAGCAGTTACGAGGGCCCCACGGTGGGGGCTGAAGCTTTCTTT	CASSYEGPTVGAEAFF
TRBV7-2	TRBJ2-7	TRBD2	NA	TGTGCCAGCAGCTTGATGCCCGGGACTAGCTTCGAGCAGTACTTC	CASSLMPGTSFEQYF
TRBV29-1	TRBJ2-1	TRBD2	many	TGCAGCGTGGGGGGGACTAGTCTATTTAATGAGCAGTTCTTC	CSVGGTSLFNEQFF
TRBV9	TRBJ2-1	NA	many	TGTGCCAGCAGCGTAGTCCCCCATGAGCAGTTCTTC	CASSVVPHEQFF
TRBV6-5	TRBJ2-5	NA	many	TGTGCCAGCAGTTTGAACGGGGGTCGAAAAGAGACCCAGTACTTC	CASSLNGGRKETQYF
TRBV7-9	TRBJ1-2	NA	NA	TGTGCCAGCAGCCGATCAGGGGATGGCTACACCTTC	CASSRSGDGYTF
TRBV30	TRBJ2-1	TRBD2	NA	TGTGCCTGGAGTGCAGGGACTAGCGGGACACGTTACAATGAGCAGTTCTTC	CAWSAGTSGTRYNEQFF
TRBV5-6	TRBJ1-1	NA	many	TGTGCCAGCAGCTTGGAGACCTCGGCGAGGAACACTGAAGCTTTCTTT	CASSLETSARNTEAFF
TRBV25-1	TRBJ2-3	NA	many	TGTGCCAGCAGTGAATCCCGACTTCACAGAGGCGATACGCAGTATTTT	CASSESRLHRGDTQYF
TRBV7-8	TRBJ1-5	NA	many	TGTGCCAGCAGCGAAGGGGTGGTGGATCAGCCCCAGCATTTT	CASSEGVVDQPQHF
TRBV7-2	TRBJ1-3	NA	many	TGTGCCAGCAGCTCCATTGCTGGAAACACCATATATTTT	CASSSIAGNTIYF
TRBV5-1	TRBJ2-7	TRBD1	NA	TGCGCCAGCAGGGGCGCCGACAGGGGCTCCTACGAGCAGTACTTC	CASRGADRGSYEQYF
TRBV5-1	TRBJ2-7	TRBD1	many	TGCGCCAGCGGATCGGGACAGGTCAACTACGAGCAGTACTTC	CASGSGQVNYEQYF